The source of this T cell receptor (beta chain) is a study of blood T cell repertoires in COVID-19. Using immunoSEQ multiplex PCR, the repertoire was profiled, and TCRdb retains in-frame clones only, with some absent. This sample has around 130,000 clones, with approximately 84% found just once. The V gene lost 3 bases and the J gene lost 0 bases, with 10 bases spanning the gap. This CDR3 comprises 14 residues. Germline assignment: CDR1 DFQATT and CDR2 SNEGSKA (reference sequence). V and J are TRBV20-1 and TRBJ2-3, with a weak D call TRBD1 (5 bases). The sample was peripheral blood. The receptor comes from a woman aged 55-69 years with acute or convalescent COVID-19. The CDR3 is CSASGQGSTDTQYF. The CDR3 region has the DNA TGCAGTGCTAGTGGTCAGGGAAGCACAGATACGCAGTATTTT.